This T cell receptor beta chain came from a study of blood T cell repertoires in COVID-19. For the study at large: Sources were T cells, B-cell-depleted T cells, or PBMCs; the material itself was cDNA or gDNA.

The CDR3 is 15 amino acids. The germline gives CDR1 MDHEN, CDR2 SYDVKM. V was trimmed by 6 bases and J by 0 bases, leaving 12 bases between them. Methods used by the authors: Nucleated cell counts were estimated from reference gene primer amplification. Measured with immunoSEQ multiplex PCR; TCRdb has only the in-frame clones, and not every one. For V, J and clone size, that table is used; D and trimming come from the DNA. The sample lists 120,000 or so clones; 85% to 90% were seen once. The clonotype was recovered from a woman in her forties or fifties with active or convalescent COVID-19. Sequencing was performed on peripheral blood. J is TRBJ2-1 and V is TRBV28; D is unclear. Here the CDR3 reads CASRLLSSSYNEQFF. The DNA of the CDR3 is TGTGCCAGCAGACTGCTCTCAAGCTCCTACAATGAGCAGTTCTTC.